This T cell receptor (beta chain) was obtained from a study of Graves' ophthalmopathy and Graves' hyperthyroidism. CDR1 is SGDLS, CDR2 YYNGEE, per germline. CDR3 length: 19 amino acids. V was pared by 1 base and J by 5 bases, with 18 bases of the junction left unmatched. Amplification targeted the TCR beta CDR3 regions, with RNA transcripts as the source material. After a first-round RT-PCR with HTBI primers, a second-round multiplex PCR was run. Each CDR3 protein is one row after TCRdb ran MiXCR on the multiplex PCR reads. The data hold 660,000 or so distinct CDR3 sequences, with just over 40% observed a single time. This clonotype was recorded at least ten times.

Sequences were obtained from peripheral blood. This clonotype originated in an adult man with Graves' ophthalmopathy. The gene calls are TRBV9 and TRBJ1-2, with TRBD1 matching over 9 bases. The CDR3 DNA sequence: TGTGCCAGCAGCGTAACGGTCTTGGGGACAGGGCTACTAACTTATGGCTACACCTTC. The encoded protein is CASSVTVLGTGLLTYGYTF. Using reference TRBV9 and TRBJ1-2 for the parts outside the CDR3, the full variable domain is DSGVTQTPKHLITATGQRVTLRCSPRSGDLSVYWYQQSLDQGLQFLIQYYNGEERAKGNILERFSAQQFPDLHSELNLSSLELGDSALYFCASSVTVLGTGLLTYGYTFGSGTRLTVV.